These T cell receptor beta chains were read from a single sample in a study of blood T cell repertoires in COVID-19. The protocol was immunoSEQ multiplex PCR, while the TCRdb copy is restricted to in-frame clones and leaves out a portion. The data show some 350,000 clones, about 90% seen once. Sequenced material: peripheral blood. These receptor sequences come from a woman aged 18-30 years who had recovered from COVID-19. CDR3s include the opening cysteine and the closing phenylalanine or tryptophan. Fields, in order: clone size, J gene, V gene, D gene, CDR3 DNA, CDR3 protein. A D gene is named only where the DNA matches it firmly. Not every row has a clone size; where given, it reads once, few, many or a size class.

abundance: few
j_gene: TRBJ2-1
v_gene: TRBV6-2/TRBV6-3
d_gene: .
CDR3nt: TGTGCCAGCAGTTTGATGACTTCATACAATGAGCAGTTCTTC
CDR3aa: CASSLMTSYNEQFF

abundance: once
j_gene: TRBJ1-1
v_gene: TRBV28
d_gene: .
CDR3nt: TGTGCCAGCAGTTACCCCCTCCCAGGGGCCCTAGGGAACACTGAAGCTTTCTTT
CDR3aa: CASSYPLPGALGNTEAFF

abundance: .
j_gene: TRBJ2-3
v_gene: TRBV7-2
d_gene: .
CDR3nt: TGTGCCAGCAGCCCGAGAGGGGGAGGGCACGGAAATACGCAGTATTTT
CDR3aa: CASSPRGGGHGNTQYF

abundance: .
j_gene: TRBJ2-5
v_gene: TRBV18
d_gene: TRBD1
CDR3nt: TGTGCCAGCTCACCACGGGACAGGGCGGGCGAGACCCAGTACTTC
CDR3aa: CASSPRDRAGETQYF

abundance: .
j_gene: TRBJ1-1
v_gene: TRBV10-2
d_gene: .
CDR3nt: TGCGCCAGCAGGGGCCCTGGGAGGGACCTATTGAACACTGAAGCTTTCTTT
CDR3aa: CASRGPGRDLLNTEAFF

abundance: .
j_gene: TRBJ1-1
v_gene: TRBV5-1
d_gene: TRBD1
CDR3nt: TGCGCCAGCAGAGATGCGGGTTGGGACAGCACTGAAGCTTTCTTT
CDR3aa: CASRDAGWDSTEAFF

abundance: .
j_gene: TRBJ1-1
v_gene: TRBV5-8
d_gene: TRBD1
CDR3nt: TGTGCCAGCAGCTTGTATATGGACAGGGGACAGGCTTTCTTT
CDR3aa: CASSLYMDRGQAFF

abundance: .
j_gene: TRBJ2-1
v_gene: TRBV5-3
d_gene: TRBD2
CDR3nt: TGTGCCAGAAGCTTAAGTCTAGCGGGAGACAATGAGCAGTTCTTC
CDR3aa: CARSLSLAGDNEQFF

abundance: .
j_gene: TRBJ1-3
v_gene: TRBV18
d_gene: .
CDR3nt: TGTGCCAGCTCACCATACCAGGTATCTGGAAACACCATATATTTT
CDR3aa: CASSPYQVSGNTIYF

abundance: .
j_gene: TRBJ2-3
v_gene: TRBV5-1
d_gene: .
CDR3nt: TGCGCCAGCAGCACCCGACAGGGAGGAAGAGAAGATACGCAGTATTTT
CDR3aa: CASSTRQGGREDTQYF

abundance: .
j_gene: TRBJ2-2
v_gene: TRBV5-4
d_gene: TRBD2
CDR3nt: TGTGCCAGCAGCTTCCGCCCTAGCGGGAGGGCCGGGGAGCTGTTTTTT
CDR3aa: CASSFRPSGRAGELFF

abundance: .
j_gene: TRBJ1-5
v_gene: TRBV7-2
d_gene: TRBD1
CDR3nt: TGTGCCAGCAGCTCCGGACAGGGAGAAAAGCCCCAGCATTTT
CDR3aa: CASSSGQGEKPQHF

abundance: .
j_gene: TRBJ2-3
v_gene: TRBV29-1
d_gene: .
CDR3nt: TGCAGCGCCTCAGGGGAGCGGCCAGATACGCAGTATTTT
CDR3aa: CSASGERPDTQYF

abundance: .
j_gene: TRBJ2-1
v_gene: TRBV19
d_gene: TRBD2
CDR3nt: TGTGCCAGTAGCCCTCTAGGCGGGAGTAGGAATGAGCAGTTCTTC
CDR3aa: CASSPLGGSRNEQFF

abundance: few
j_gene: TRBJ2-2
v_gene: TRBV7-8
d_gene: .
CDR3nt: TGTGCCAGCAGCTTAGCGGTTAATAGCCCCAACACCGGGGAGCTGTTTTTT
CDR3aa: CASSLAVNSPNTGELFF

abundance: .
j_gene: TRBJ1-2
v_gene: TRBV21-1
d_gene: .
CDR3nt: TGTGCCAGCAGCGTCCACGGGGGGCACGATAACTATGGCTACACCTTC
CDR3aa: CASSVHGGHDNYGYTF

abundance: .
j_gene: TRBJ1-4
v_gene: TRBV2
d_gene: .
CDR3nt: TGTGCCAGCAGTGAAGCGCTTCATAAGCTTAATGAAAAACTGTTTTTT
CDR3aa: CASSEALHKLNEKLFF

abundance: .
j_gene: TRBJ2-1
v_gene: TRBV4-1
d_gene: TRBD2
CDR3nt: TGCGCCAGCAGCCAAGATCTCGGTGCGGGAGGCCCTCCTGGTGAGCAGTTCTTC
CDR3aa: CASSQDLGAGGPPGEQFF

abundance: .
j_gene: TRBJ2-6
v_gene: TRBV18
d_gene: TRBD1
CDR3nt: TGTGCCAGCTCACCACCGGGACAGGTATCTGGGGCCAACGTCCTGACTTTC
CDR3aa: CASSPPGQVSGANVLTF

abundance: .
j_gene: TRBJ2-1
v_gene: TRBV2
d_gene: .
CDR3nt: TGTGCCAGCAGCCCAGTCTCCTACAATGAGCAGTTCTTC
CDR3aa: CASSPVSYNEQFF

abundance: .
j_gene: TRBJ1-2
v_gene: TRBV6-5
d_gene: TRBD1
CDR3nt: TGTGCCAGCAGACGCGGGACAGGGGGCTGGGATGGCTACACCTTC
CDR3aa: CASRRGTGGWDGYTF

abundance: .
j_gene: TRBJ1-2
v_gene: TRBV9
d_gene: TRBD1
CDR3nt: TGTGCCAGCAGCAACGGACGGACAGGGGGCTTGGCTAACTATGGCTACACCTTC
CDR3aa: CASSNGRTGGLANYGYTF

abundance: .
j_gene: TRBJ1-2
v_gene: TRBV4-1
d_gene: TRBD1
CDR3nt: TGCGCCAGCAGCCAAGAGCGATCCGGACAGGGAATGGGGGGCTACACCTTC
CDR3aa: CASSQERSGQGMGGYTF

abundance: .
j_gene: TRBJ2-1
v_gene: TRBV5-6
d_gene: TRBD2
CDR3nt: TGTGCCAGCAGGTCGGGCGGGAGCTATGAGCAGTTCTTC
CDR3aa: CASRSGGSYEQFF

abundance: .
j_gene: TRBJ1-1
v_gene: TRBV2
d_gene: .
CDR3nt: TGTGCCAGCAGTGATTCGTCTATCCTAGGCGGGTTGAACACTGAAGCTTTCTTT
CDR3aa: CASSDSSILGGLNTEAFF

abundance: .
j_gene: TRBJ2-1
v_gene: TRBV19
d_gene: TRBD2
CDR3nt: TGTGCCAGTAGTAGGACTAGCGGGAGGGGCAATGAGCAGTTCTTC
CDR3aa: CASSRTSGRGNEQFF

abundance: .
j_gene: TRBJ1-6
v_gene: TRBV28
d_gene: .
CDR3nt: TGTGCCAGCAGTTTAAGGGGGAGGGGATCACCCCTCCACTTT
CDR3aa: CASSLRGRGSPLHF

abundance: once
j_gene: TRBJ2-2
v_gene: TRBV9
d_gene: TRBD2
CDR3nt: TGTGCCAGCAGCGTAGCGGGAGGAAACACCGGGGAGCTGTTTTTT
CDR3aa: CASSVAGGNTGELFF

abundance: .
j_gene: TRBJ1-2
v_gene: TRBV27
d_gene: TRBD1
CDR3nt: TGTGCCAGCAGTTTGAACAGGGGCTATGGCTACACCTTC
CDR3aa: CASSLNRGYGYTF

abundance: once
j_gene: TRBJ1-3
v_gene: TRBV18
d_gene: .
CDR3nt: TGTGCCAGCTCACCAACAGTAACTTCCCAGGACACCATATATTTT
CDR3aa: CASSPTVTSQDTIYF

abundance: once
j_gene: TRBJ2-3
v_gene: TRBV4-3
d_gene: .
CDR3nt: TGCGCCAGCAGCCACGCCAGTGGGGGCGGTTGGGATACGCAGTATTTT
CDR3aa: CASSHASGGGWDTQYF

abundance: .
j_gene: TRBJ1-1
v_gene: TRBV19
d_gene: .
CDR3nt: TGTGCCAGTAGTATTCTGATTGGGGGGACTGGGGACACTGAAGCTTTCTTT
CDR3aa: CASSILIGGTGDTEAFF

abundance: .
j_gene: TRBJ1-5
v_gene: TRBV6-2/TRBV6-3
d_gene: TRBD1
CDR3nt: TGTGCCAGCAGCCCTACAGGGGAACGCCAGCCCCAGCATTTT
CDR3aa: CASSPTGERQPQHF

abundance: .
j_gene: TRBJ1-5
v_gene: TRBV9
d_gene: .
CDR3nt: TGTGCCAGCAGCGTAGGGCAGGGTAGGGAGCCCCAGCATTTT
CDR3aa: CASSVGQGREPQHF

abundance: .
j_gene: TRBJ2-3
v_gene: TRBV6-5
d_gene: TRBD1
CDR3nt: TGTGCCAGCACCCCAGGGACAGGCACAGATACGCAGTATTTT
CDR3aa: CASTPGTGTDTQYF

abundance: .
j_gene: TRBJ2-1
v_gene: TRBV10-1
d_gene: .
CDR3nt: TGCGCCAGCAGTGATACTAGGAGCTCCTACAATGAGCAGTTCTTC
CDR3aa: CASSDTRSSYNEQFF